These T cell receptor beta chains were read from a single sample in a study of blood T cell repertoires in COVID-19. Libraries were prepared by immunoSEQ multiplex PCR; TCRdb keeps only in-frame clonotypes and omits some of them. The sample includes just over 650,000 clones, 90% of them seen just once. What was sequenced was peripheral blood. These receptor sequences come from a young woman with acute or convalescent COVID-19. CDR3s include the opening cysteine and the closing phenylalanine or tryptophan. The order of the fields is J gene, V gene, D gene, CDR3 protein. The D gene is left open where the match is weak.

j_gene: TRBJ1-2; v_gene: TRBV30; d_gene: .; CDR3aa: CAFNSPGFNYGYTF
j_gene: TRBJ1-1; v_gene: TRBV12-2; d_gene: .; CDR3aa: CASRLEGVGTEAFF
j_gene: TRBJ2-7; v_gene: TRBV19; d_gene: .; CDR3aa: CASSIVAGADEQYF
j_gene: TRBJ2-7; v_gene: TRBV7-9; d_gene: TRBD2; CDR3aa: CASSLWAGGEQYF
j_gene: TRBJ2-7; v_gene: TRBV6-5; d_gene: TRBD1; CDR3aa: CASSSPPDTTGYEQYF
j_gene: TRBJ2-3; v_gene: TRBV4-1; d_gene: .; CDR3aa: CASSQEFSGFPDTQYF
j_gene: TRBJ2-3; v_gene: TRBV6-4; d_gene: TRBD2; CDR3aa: CASSPQASGGATDTQYF
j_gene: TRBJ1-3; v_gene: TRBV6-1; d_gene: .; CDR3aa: CASSEVADSGNTIYF
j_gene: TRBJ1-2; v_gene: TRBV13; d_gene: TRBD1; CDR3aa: CASSFGRTGPRGYTF
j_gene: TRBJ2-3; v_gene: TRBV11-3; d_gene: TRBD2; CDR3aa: CASSFGIAGASTDTQYF
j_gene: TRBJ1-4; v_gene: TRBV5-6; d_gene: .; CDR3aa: CASSVGMKGATNEKLFF
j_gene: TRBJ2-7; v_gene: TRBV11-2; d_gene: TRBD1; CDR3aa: CASSSQGAGYEQYF
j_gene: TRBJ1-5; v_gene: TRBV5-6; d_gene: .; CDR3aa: CASSWGTFADQPQHF
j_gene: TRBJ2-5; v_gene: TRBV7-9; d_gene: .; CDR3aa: CASSLVGTMGTQYF
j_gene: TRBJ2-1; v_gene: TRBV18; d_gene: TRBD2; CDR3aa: CASSPLAGGNNEQFF
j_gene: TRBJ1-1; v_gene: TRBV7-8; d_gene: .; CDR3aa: CASRELAGNTEAFF
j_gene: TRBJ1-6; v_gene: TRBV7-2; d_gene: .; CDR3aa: CASSSSGQINSPLHF
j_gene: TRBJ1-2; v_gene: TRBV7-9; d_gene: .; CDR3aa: CASSLRGLGNYGYTF